This T cell receptor (beta chain) emerged from a study of prognosis after radiotherapy for stage I lung cancer. This clonotype was picked up many times. Trimming cost V 6 bases and J 0 bases; bases outside gene matches: 8. CDR3 length equals 14 residues. Per the germline V gene, CDR1 is DFQATT and CDR2 is SNEGSKA (reference sequence). Amplicons of TCR beta CDR3 were generated from genomic DNA by two-round multiplex PCR. The first round of PCR was done with primers that matched each TRBV and TRBJ gene. TCRdb ran MiXCR on the multiplex PCR reads and lists one entry per CDR3 protein. The table includes more than 25,000 distinct CDR3 sequences, less than 35% detected once.

Sequencing was performed on PBMCs, taken before or after stereotactic body radiation therapy (not recorded which). This receptor was obtained from a donor aged 50 or older with non-small cell lung cancer. V usage is TRBV20-1 and J usage is TRBJ2-7; 7 bases fit TRBD2. The CDR3 reads CSARAGPTSYEQYF. The CDR3 DNA follows: TGCAGTGCCCGAGCGGGACCGACCTCCTACGAGCAGTACTTC.